One and the same sample provided the 6 T cell receptor beta chains below, sequenced in a study of cytomegalovirus exposure and HLA in healthy donors (dated by TCRdb to between 2016 and 2019). The method behind the library was the immunoSEQ multiplex PCR assay. A mixture of 60 forward primers for TCR Vbeta segments and 13 reverse primers for TCR Jbeta segments was used in the multiplex PCR. TCRdb re-hosts the immuneACCESS table, in-frame sequences only. Its copies lack some clones; in the studies checked, an unresolved V gene accounts for under half of them, and the cause for the rest is not known. The table kept for this sample lists 190,000 or so clones. Approximately 0.74% of the sample is in the top ten clones. The material sequenced was PBMCs. These receptors were obtained from a boy aged 5-17 years in good health and CMV-seronegative.

V is TRBV19 and J is TRBJ1-2; D uncertain. Trimming shortened V by 8 bases and J by 4 bases, and 14 bases separated the two germline ends. Per the germline V gene, CDR1 is LNHDA and CDR2 is SQIVND (reference sequence). The CDR3 sequence is 13 residues long. In DNA, the CDR3 is TGTGCCAGTCGTAATGGGCAAATCTATGGCTACACCTTC. Protein sequence: CASRNGQIYGYTF.

The CDR3 sequence is CASSKTTGYEQYF. Here the CDR3 DNA reads TGTGCCAGCAGCAAGACGACAGGCTACGAGCAGTACTTC. The chain recombines TRBV7-3 with TRBJ2-7, with a weak D call TRBD1 (6 bases). V was cut by 5 bases and J by 3 bases, with 11 bases left in between. CDR1 is SGHTA and CDR2 is FQGTGA in the germline V gene. The CDR3 runs to 13 residues.

The V and J genes are TRBV4-1 and TRBJ2-3; D is unresolved. Deletions cut 4 bases from V and 4 bases from J, with 12 bases between. Per germline, CDR1 MGHRA and CDR2 YSYEKL. CDR3 length equals 14 residues. CDR3 sequence reads: CASSRALLADTQYF. In nucleotides, the CDR3 is TGCGCCAGCAGCCGGGCCCTCCTTGCAGATACGCAGTATTTT.

This chain joins TRBV7-3 and TRBJ2-5; the match to TRBD2 covers 10 bases. The CDR3 is 15 amino acids. With V trimmed by 3 bases and J by 5 bases, 6 bases remained unmatched. Germline V gene lookup returns CDR1 SGHTA and CDR2 FQGTGA. The DNA for the CDR3 is TGTGCCAGCAGCTTGCTAGCGGGGGCCATGGAGACCCAGTACTTC. Translation: CASSLLAGAMETQYF.

The rearrangement uses TRBV4-2 and TRBJ2-1; perhaps TRBD2 as D (5 bases). This CDR3 spans 14 amino acids. The V gene lost 2 bases and the J gene lost 8 bases, with 13 bases spanning the gap. Per germline, CDR1 LGHNA and CDR2 YNFKEQ. CDR3 protein: CASSQSNAEDEQFF. The CDR3 nucleotides are TGTGCCAGCAGCCAAAGTAACGCGGAGGATGAGCAGTTCTTC.

The chain combines TRBV19 with TRBJ1-5; D is perhaps TRBD1 (6 bases). Trimming removed 3 bases from V and 2 bases from J, with 8 bases in between. Germline V gene lookup returns CDR1 LNHDA and CDR2 SQIVND (reference sequence). CDR3 length: 14 amino acids. As DNA, the CDR3 is TGTGCCAGTAGTATTCACAGGGGCAATCAGCCCCAGCATTTT. This sequence encodes CASSIHRGNQPQHF. Complete variable domain (other parts from reference TRBV19 and TRBJ1-5): DGGITQSPKYLFRKEGQNVTLSCEQNLNHDAMYWYRQDPGQGLRLIYYSQIVNDFQKGDIAEGYSVSREKKESFPLTVTSAQKNPTAFYLCASSIHRGNQPQHFGDGTRLSIL.